This T cell receptor (beta chain) was retrieved from a study of CD8+CD57+ T cells in acquired aplastic anemia. Study-level background: Sorted CD4+ and CD8+ cells gave an average of around 3.1 ug of DNA. Regarding the study as a whole: The number of CD8+ CDR3 sequences shared by patients and controls was around 30. The study found no significant CD8+ Simpson's diversity difference between patients and controls.

According to the study, genomic DNA was the template for TCR beta VDJ and CDR3 profiling. MiXCR, applied by TCRdb to the reads, yields one record per CDR3 protein. Of over 150,000 distinct CDR3 sequences in the sample, approximately 52% were seen once. Germline V lookup: CDR1 SNHLY, CDR2 FYNNEI. V lost 6 bases and J lost 2, with 8 bases in between. CDR3 size: 14 residues. This clonotype was observed a handful of times. What it recognizes is unknown. The patients chosen for sequencing had shown expansion of CD8+CD57+ cells (detected by flow cytometry). Severe acquired aplastic anemia was the diagnosis recorded for all patients.

Specimen: sorted CD4+, CD8+, or CD8+CD57+ T cells (not recorded which) from PBMCs. This chain connects TRBV2 to TRBJ1-6; D is possibly TRBD1 (5 bases). The TCR comes from a human donor with aplastic anemia. CDR3 nucleotides: TGTGCCAGCAGCTTGACAGCCTATAATTCACCCCTCCACTTT. Its protein is CASSLTAYNSPLHF.